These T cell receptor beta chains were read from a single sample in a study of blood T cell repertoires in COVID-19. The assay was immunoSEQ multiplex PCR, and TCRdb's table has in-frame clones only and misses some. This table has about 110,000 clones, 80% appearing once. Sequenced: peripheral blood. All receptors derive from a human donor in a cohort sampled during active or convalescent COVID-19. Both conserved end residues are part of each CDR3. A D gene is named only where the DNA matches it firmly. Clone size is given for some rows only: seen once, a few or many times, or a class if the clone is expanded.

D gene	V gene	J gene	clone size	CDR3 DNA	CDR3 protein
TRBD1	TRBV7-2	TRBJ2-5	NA	TGTGCCAGCAGCAAAAATAGGGGCAAGTTGGGACAGGGAACAGAGACCCAGTACTTC	CASSKNRGKLGQGTETQYF
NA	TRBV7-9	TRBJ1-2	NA	TGTGCCAGCAGCTTGGATGGAGGCCACTATGGCTACACCTTC	CASSLDGGHYGYTF
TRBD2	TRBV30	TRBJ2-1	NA	TGTGCCTGGAGTGAGGGTCTAGCGGGAGTCCGGGGTAGGGAGCAGTTCTTC	CAWSEGLAGVRGREQFF
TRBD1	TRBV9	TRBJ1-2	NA	TGTGCCAGCAGCGGAGGACGGACAGGGTACGAGATCTATGGCTACACCTTC	CASSGGRTGYEIYGYTF
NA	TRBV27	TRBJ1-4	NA	TGTGCCAGCAGTTTATCGGGCGGGGGAGGGGGTGAAAAACTGTTTTTT	CASSLSGGGGGEKLFF
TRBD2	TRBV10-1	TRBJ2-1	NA	TGCGCCAGCAGTCCCAGGACTAGTGATGGTGAGCAGTTCTTC	CASSPRTSDGEQFF
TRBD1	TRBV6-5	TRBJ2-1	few	TGTGCCAGCAGACAGGGACAGCGCTACAATGAGCAGTTCTTC	CASRQGQRYNEQFF
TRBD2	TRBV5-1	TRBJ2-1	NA	TGCGCCAGCAGCTTTCCTAGCGGGGCGAGCTCCTACAATGAGCAGTTCTTC	CASSFPSGASSYNEQFF
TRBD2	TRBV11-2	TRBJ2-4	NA	TGTGCCAGCAGCTTAGAACCGTTAGCGGGAGGTGGCAAAAACATTCAGTACTTC	CASSLEPLAGGGKNIQYF
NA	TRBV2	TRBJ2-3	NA	TGTGCCAGCACCGCCAAGACTAGCACAGATACGCAGTATTTT	CASTAKTSTDTQYF
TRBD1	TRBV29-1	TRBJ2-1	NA	TGCAGCGTCAGGCTAACGGACAGGCACAAGTACAATGAGCAGTTCTTC	CSVRLTDRHKYNEQFF
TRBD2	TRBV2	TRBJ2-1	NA	TGTGCCAGCCAAGGGACTAGTGCCTACAATGAGCAGTTCTTC	CASQGTSAYNEQFF
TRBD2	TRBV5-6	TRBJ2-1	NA	TGTGCCAGCTGGCTTGGGCTAGCGGGGACCTACAATGAGCAGTTCTTC	CASWLGLAGTYNEQFF
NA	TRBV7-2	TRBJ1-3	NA	TGTGCCAGCAGCACTTCACAGATAACGAGCTCTGGAAACACCATATATTTT	CASSTSQITSSGNTIYF
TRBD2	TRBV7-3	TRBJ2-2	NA	TGTGCCAGCAGCTTAACTTTCCGGGAGGGCGACACCGGGGAGCTGTTTTTT	CASSLTFREGDTGELFF
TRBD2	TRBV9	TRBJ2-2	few	TGTGCCAGCAGCATCTTGGGAGGGACCGGGACCGGGGAGCTGTTTTTT	CASSILGGTGTGELFF
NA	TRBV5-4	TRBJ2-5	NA	TGTGCCAGCAGCTTGACTCCTTGGTACCAAGAGACCCAGTACTTC	CASSLTPWYQETQYF
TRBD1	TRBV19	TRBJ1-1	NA	TGTGCCAGTAGTATGATGACAGGGGGGACCACTGAAGCTTTCTTT	CASSMMTGGTTEAFF